This record covers a single T cell receptor beta chain. Its target is unknown. This sample was taken from a study of cytomegalovirus exposure and HLA in healthy donors. Per the germline V gene, CDR1 is MNHEY and CDR2 is SVGAGI. CDR3 length equals 12 residues. The V end was cut by 11 bases, the J end by 1 base, with 9 bases between. Study-level findings and limits: HLA restriction was apparent for most CMV-associated TCR beta chains in a later analysis.

With 60 Vbeta and 13 Jbeta primers, the PCR was carried out. The method was immunoSEQ multiplex PCR; TCRdb's version includes in-frame clones alone and lacks a portion of them. The sample holds around 140,000 clones, over 70% seen once. The TCR comes from a middle-aged man in good health and CMV-seronegative. The rearrangement links TRBV6-5 to TRBJ1-5, with unresolved D. The specimen sequenced was PBMCs. The CDR3, as DNA: TGTGCCCTAACGGGGAGCAATCAGCCCCAGCATTTT. It codes for CALTGSNQPQHF.